The entry below gives a single T cell receptor (beta chain) sequence along with its context. Its antigen is not identified. This CDR3 has 21 residues. The junction had 11 bases not matched to a gene; V was cut back by 0 bases and J by 4 bases. CDR1 and CDR2 (germline): SGHTA, FQGNSA. This record comes from a study of early T cells in non-severe SARS-CoV-2 infection. Study in general: Bulk RNA isolated from unsorted whole blood underwent sequencing; chains were not paired. Study-level findings and limits: VDJdb matching favored anti-spike CD8 responses, missing private and CD4 specificities.

Unique molecular identifiers (one per individual cDNA molecule) were attached. TCRdb re-called the 5' RACE reads with MiXCR, one entry per CDR3 protein. The repertoire holds 65,000 to 95,000 distinct CDR3 sequences, around 5% seen once, with roughly 6.6% in the top ten. This TCR was recovered from an adult who was a healthcare worker with PCR-confirmed SARS-CoV-2 infection or an uninfected control (not recorded which). The rearrangement joins TRBV7-2 to TRBJ2-2, with 16 bases that match TRBD2. The sequencing here drew on whole blood, taken at baseline. CDR3 in amino acids: CASSLAGGTSGRAWRTGELFF. The CDR3 bases are TGTGCCAGCAGCTTAGCGGGGGGGACTAGCGGGAGGGCTTGGCGCACCGGGGAGCTGTTTTTT.